What follows is one TCR beta chain and its context. Its antigen is still unknown. Treatment described: oral pan-JAK inhibitor, 5-10 mg twice daily. This CDR3 comprises 16 residues. Trimming took 4 bases from V and 7 from J; bases not matched to a gene: 12. From germline, CDR1 is SGHDT and CDR2 YYEEEE. In each case, RNA was isolated and then reverse transcribed into cDNA as the sequencing template. Data came from immunoSEQ multiplex PCR; TCRdb stores just in-frame clones and leaves some out. The table lists 200,000 or so clones, roughly 64% of them singletons. The data were taken from a study of CD8+ T cells in alopecia areata. Regarding the study as a whole: On tofacitinib, scalp clonality and expanded CD8+ clones among top 100 fell significantly.

The clonotype comes from a human donor with alopecia areata. The sample was CD4+ T cells sorted from blood, taken at week 24, from a patient treated with tofacitinib. This chain connects TRBV5-6 to TRBJ1-5, with 9 bases that match TRBD1. Written as DNA, the CDR3 is TGTGCCAGCAGCGGTGCGGGCGGGACAGGGTACCAGCCCCAGCATTTT. It codes for CASSGAGGTGYQPQHF.